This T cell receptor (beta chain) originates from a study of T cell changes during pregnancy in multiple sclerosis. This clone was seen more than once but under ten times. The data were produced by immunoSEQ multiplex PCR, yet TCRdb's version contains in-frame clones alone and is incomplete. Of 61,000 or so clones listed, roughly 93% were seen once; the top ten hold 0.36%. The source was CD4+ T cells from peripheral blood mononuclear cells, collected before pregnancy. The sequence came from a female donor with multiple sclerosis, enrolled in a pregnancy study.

CDR3 sequence reads: CASSNDRFADTQYF. CDR3 nucleotides: TGTGCCAGCAGTAACGACAGGTTTGCAGATACGCAGTATTTT. The rearrangement joins TRBV28 to TRBJ2-3; tentative D call: TRBD1 (6 bases). The V gene lost 5 bases and the J gene lost 4 bases, with 13 bases spanning the gap. The CDR3 has 14 amino acids. The germline V gene encodes CDR1 MDHEN and CDR2 SYDVKM.